The following is a T cell receptor (beta chain) sequence with its context. This same CDR3 is encoded by further DNA sequences in the sample. Produced via immunoSEQ multiplex PCR; TCRdb's table is partial and in-frame only. This table holds roughly 57,000 clones, more than 90% found once. Germline CDR1 and CDR2: GTSNPN and SVGIG (reference sequence). CDR3 length: 11 residues. V was shortened by 0 bases and J by 6 bases, with 4 bases between the two germline ends. This entry is derived from a study of technical replicates of blood from a handful of donors. The rearrangement joins TRBV30 to TRBJ2-3, with D unresolved. This clonotype was sampled from a human donor in good health. Some clones in this sample may be carry-over from other donors' samples. The specimen sequenced was PBMCs. The CDR3 protein is CAWSVRDTQYF. CDR3 sequence (DNA): TGTGCCTGGAGTGTCCGGGATACGCAGTATTTT.